This is a list of T cell receptor beta chains from one sample in a study of blood T cell repertoires in COVID-19. Assay: immunoSEQ multiplex PCR; the TCRdb copy retains only in-frame clones and omits some. Of roughly 410,000 clones in the sample, around 89% are singletons; the top ten hold approximately 1.5%. Sequencing was done on a sample of peripheral blood. These TCRs come from a woman between 40 and 55 years old with COVID-19, enrolled during active disease. Each CDR3 is given with its conserved first and last residue. D genes are given only for firm matches. Size is stated for part of the rows, as once, few or many counts, or as a class when the clone is expanded.

CDR3aa: CASSSYRPPETQYF
CDR3nt: TGTGCCAGCAGTTCCTACAGGCCGCCGGAGACCCAGTACTTC
d_gene: -
v_gene: TRBV2
j_gene: TRBJ2-5
abundance: -

CDR3aa: CASSPDRFSTDTQYF
CDR3nt: TGTGCCAGCAGCCCGGACAGGTTTAGCACAGATACGCAGTATTTT
d_gene: TRBD1
v_gene: TRBV11-3
j_gene: TRBJ2-3
abundance: -

CDR3aa: CASSADRSYNSPLHF
CDR3nt: TGTGCCAGCAGCGCCGACAGGTCCTATAATTCACCCCTCCACTTT
d_gene: -
v_gene: TRBV9
j_gene: TRBJ1-6
abundance: few

CDR3aa: CAWLGSSYNSPLHF
CDR3nt: TGTGCCTGGCTTGGGAGCTCCTATAATTCACCCCTCCACTTT
d_gene: -
v_gene: TRBV30
j_gene: TRBJ1-6
abundance: -

CDR3aa: CASSPSGGSTIYF
CDR3nt: TGTGCCAGCAGTCCATCAGGGGGCAGCACCATATATTTT
d_gene: TRBD1
v_gene: TRBV28
j_gene: TRBJ1-3
abundance: -

CDR3aa: CASSSQLDSPLHF
CDR3nt: TGTGCCAGCAGCTCCCAACTGGATTCACCCCTCCACTTT
d_gene: -
v_gene: TRBV7-2
j_gene: TRBJ1-6
abundance: -

CDR3aa: CASSDRPHYEQYF
CDR3nt: TGTGCCAGTAGCGACAGGCCCCACTACGAGCAGTACTTC
d_gene: -
v_gene: TRBV19
j_gene: TRBJ2-7
abundance: -

CDR3aa: CASSPITGDTEAFF
CDR3nt: TGTGCCAGCAGCCCCATAACGGGGGACACTGAAGCTTTCTTT
d_gene: -
v_gene: TRBV7-6
j_gene: TRBJ1-1
abundance: -

CDR3aa: CASSFSGHNQPQHF
CDR3nt: TGTGCCAGCAGCTTTTCAGGGCACAATCAGCCCCAGCATTTT
d_gene: -
v_gene: TRBV7-9
j_gene: TRBJ1-5
abundance: -

CDR3aa: CASRTGSRTEAFF
CDR3nt: TGTGCCAGCAGGACAGGGAGTCGGACTGAAGCTTTCTTT
d_gene: TRBD1
v_gene: TRBV6-5
j_gene: TRBJ1-1
abundance: -

CDR3aa: CATSDLGGNQETQYF
CDR3nt: TGTGCCACCAGTGATTTGGGAGGGAACCAAGAGACCCAGTACTTC
d_gene: -
v_gene: TRBV24-1
j_gene: TRBJ2-5
abundance: -

CDR3aa: CASSVNGRENYEQYF
CDR3nt: TGTGCCAGCAGCGTCAACGGGAGGGAAAACTACGAGCAGTACTTC
d_gene: TRBD2
v_gene: TRBV5-4
j_gene: TRBJ2-7
abundance: -

CDR3aa: CASSLPGTAYEQYF
CDR3nt: TGCGCCAGCAGCTTACCGGGAACGGCCTACGAGCAGTACTTC
d_gene: -
v_gene: TRBV5-1
j_gene: TRBJ2-7
abundance: few

CDR3aa: CASSLGVRGTEAFF
CDR3nt: TGTGCCAGTAGTCTCGGTGTCCGCGGTACTGAAGCTTTCTTT
d_gene: -
v_gene: TRBV19
j_gene: TRBJ1-1
abundance: -

CDR3aa: CASSFRDRGFSVNEQYF
CDR3nt: TGTGCCAGCAGCTTCAGGGACAGGGGGTTTTCCGTAAACGAGCAGTACTTC
d_gene: TRBD1
v_gene: TRBV7-6
j_gene: TRBJ2-7
abundance: -

CDR3aa: CASSLEGAHTEAFF
CDR3nt: TGTGCCAGCAGCTTAGAGGGGGCCCACACTGAAGCTTTCTTT
d_gene: TRBD1
v_gene: TRBV7-8
j_gene: TRBJ1-1
abundance: -

CDR3aa: CASSLGTGEQPQHF
CDR3nt: TGTGCCAGCAGCTTAGGGACAGGGGAACAGCCCCAGCATTTT
d_gene: TRBD1
v_gene: TRBV7-9
j_gene: TRBJ1-5
abundance: -

CDR3aa: CASSYRKFSGMEGYTF
CDR3nt: TGTGCCAGCAGTTACCGGAAGTTCTCAGGGATGGAGGGCTACACCTTC
d_gene: -
v_gene: TRBV6-5
j_gene: TRBJ1-2
abundance: -

CDR3aa: CASSSTGLVLGYTF
CDR3nt: TGTGCCAGCAGTAGTACAGGGTTAGTGTTAGGCTACACCTTC
d_gene: -
v_gene: TRBV28
j_gene: TRBJ1-2
abundance: -

CDR3aa: CASSLTGNENSPLHF
CDR3nt: TGTGCCAGCAGCTTGACAGGGAACGAGAATTCACCCCTCCACTTT
d_gene: TRBD1
v_gene: TRBV7-3
j_gene: TRBJ1-6
abundance: -

CDR3aa: CASSSRGAPNNGYTF
CDR3nt: TGTGCCAGCAGTTCCCGGGGGGCGCCCAATAATGGCTACACCTTC
d_gene: -
v_gene: TRBV28
j_gene: TRBJ1-2
abundance: -

CDR3aa: CSVDPGTSAYTDTQYF
CDR3nt: TGCAGCGTTGACCCCGGGACTAGCGCCTACACAGATACGCAGTATTTT
d_gene: TRBD2
v_gene: TRBV29-1
j_gene: TRBJ2-3
abundance: -

CDR3aa: CASSLAQGLSYGYTF
CDR3nt: TGCGCCAGCAGCTTGGCGCAGGGTCTGAGCTATGGCTACACCTTC
d_gene: -
v_gene: TRBV5-1
j_gene: TRBJ1-2
abundance: -

CDR3aa: CASSPWTGEVGEKLFF
CDR3nt: TGTGCCAGCAGCCCCTGGACAGGGGAGGTGGGTGAAAAACTGTTTTTT
d_gene: TRBD1
v_gene: TRBV5-4
j_gene: TRBJ1-4
abundance: -

CDR3aa: CASSAPGNSNQPQHF
CDR3nt: TGTGCCAGCAGTGCACCGGGGAACAGCAATCAGCCCCAGCATTTT
d_gene: -
v_gene: TRBV2
j_gene: TRBJ1-5
abundance: -

CDR3aa: CASSHRQPPADNEKLFF
CDR3nt: TGTGCCAGCAGCCACCGTCAGCCACCTGCGGATAATGAAAAACTGTTTTTT
d_gene: -
v_gene: TRBV4-2
j_gene: TRBJ1-4
abundance: -

CDR3aa: CASSFPGLAGGDEQFF
CDR3nt: TGTGCCAGCAGCTTCCCCGGGCTAGCGGGAGGGGATGAGCAGTTCTTC
d_gene: TRBD2
v_gene: TRBV7-3
j_gene: TRBJ2-1
abundance: -

CDR3aa: CASSHLGGGNTIYF
CDR3nt: TGTGCCAGCAGTCACTTAGGGGGTGGAAACACCATATATTTT
d_gene: -
v_gene: TRBV28
j_gene: TRBJ1-3
abundance: -

CDR3aa: CASSRHRGPYEQYF
CDR3nt: TGTGCCAGCAGCCGTCACAGGGGACCTTACGAGCAGTACTTC
d_gene: TRBD1
v_gene: TRBV5-8
j_gene: TRBJ2-7
abundance: -

CDR3aa: CASSLTSGGSPLHF
CDR3nt: TGTGCCAGCAGCCTGACGTCCGGCGGTTCACCCCTCCACTTT
d_gene: -
v_gene: TRBV5-6
j_gene: TRBJ1-6
abundance: -

CDR3aa: CASTTVASGNTIYF
CDR3nt: TGTGCCAGCACCACAGTGGCCTCTGGAAACACCATATATTTT
d_gene: -
v_gene: TRBV6-5
j_gene: TRBJ1-3
abundance: -

CDR3aa: CASSQGRPTPRGYDGNTIYF
CDR3nt: TGTGCCAGCAGCCAAGGTCGACCCACCCCAAGGGGCTACGATGGAAACACCATATATTTT
d_gene: -
v_gene: TRBV3-1/TRBV3-2
j_gene: TRBJ1-3
abundance: once